Following are 17 T cell receptor beta chains from one sample sequenced in a study of T-cell memory formation after mild COVID-19. A single record per CDR3 protein comes from TCRdb applying MiXCR to the 5' RACE reads. Among roughly 58,000 distinct CDR3 sequences listed, more than 8% were seen once. The source material was PBMCs or a T cell subset sorted from them (not recorded which). The receptors derive from a man between 18 and 35 years old who had mild COVID-19 (a few samples of this study predate the infection). Cell type and time point are not known.

This clonotype came up a few times. The rearrangement joins TRBV9 to TRBJ2-3; D perhaps matches TRBD2 (7 bases). Germline V gene sequence: CDR1 SGDLS, CDR2 YYNGEE. There are 14 residues in the CDR3. V was pared by 7 bases and J by 7 bases, with 19 bases between. The CDR3 coding sequence is TGTGCCAGCTCGCCTTGGGGGGGGCCGAATACGCAGTATTTT. Amino acids: CASSPWGGPNTQYF.

This chain joins TRBV24-1 and TRBJ2-1, with 8 bases aligning to TRBD2. The ends lost 5 bases at V and 8 bases at J; junction bases unmatched: 7. CDR1 is KGHDR, CDR2 SFDVKD, per germline. The CDR3 length is 14 residues. The CDR3 DNA reads TGTGCCACCAGTGCCGCGGGGGGTCCAGATGAGCAGTTCTTC. Translated: CATSAAGGPDEQFF.

The CDR3 region is CASSSGAREQYV. The CDR3 DNA follows: TGTGCCAGCAGTTCCGGGGCCCGCGAGCAGTACGTC. The chain employs TRBV28 and TRBJ2-7; D may match TRBD1 or TRBD2 (5 bases each). Trimming cost V 4 bases and J 6 bases, with 10 bases left between them. The CDR3 sequence is 12 residues long. Germline CDR1 is MDHEN and CDR2 is SYDVKM.

The chain recombines TRBV3-1 with TRBJ2-5; D is uncertain. CDR1 and CDR2 from the germline V gene are LGHDT and YNNKEL (reference sequence). Trimming took off 2 bases at V and 4 bases at J, with 8 bases between the two ends. This CDR3 is 13 amino acids long. The DNA for the CDR3 is TGTGCCAGCAGCCAAAGGTCGGGAGAGACCCAGTACTTC. Amino acid sequence: CASSQRSGETQYF.

This clonotype was found a few times. The CDR3 sequence: CSARDWDTQYF. CDR3 in DNA: TGCAGTGCTAGAGATTGGGATACGCAGTATTTT. V and J are TRBV20-1 and TRBJ2-3; D remains unclear. Trimming took off 0 bases at V and 6 bases at J, with 4 bases between the two ends. CDR1 is DFQATT and CDR2 is SNEGSKA in the germline V gene (reference sequence). CDR3 length: 11 residues.

This clonotype occurred a few times. This chain joins TRBV14 and TRBJ2-7; D possibly corresponds to TRBD1 (5 bases). The CDR3 runs to 14 residues. V lost 3 bases, J lost 2 bases, and 11 bases lay in between. Per germline, CDR1 SGHDN and CDR2 FVKESK. As DNA, the CDR3 is TGTGCCAGCAGCCACCGCGACAGTACCTACGAGCAGTACGTC. Translated, it gives CASSHRDSTYEQYV.

The rearrangement joins TRBV5-1 to TRBJ2-6; the D is unclear. Trimming left V 7 bases short and J 4 bases short, with 12 bases between. The CDR3 sequence is 14 residues long. Germline V lookup: CDR1 SGHRS, CDR2 YFSETQ. Here the CDR3 reads CASFEPSGANVLTF. The DNA of the CDR3 is TGCGCCAGCTTTGAACCGTCCGGGGCCAACGTCCTGACTTTC.

This chain links TRBV7-3 with TRBJ1-6; D gene unclear. Trimming removed 6 bases at V and 7 bases at J, with 16 bases between. Germline V lookup: CDR1 SGHTA, CDR2 FQGTGA. The CDR3 loop spans 15 amino acids. Written as DNA, the CDR3 is TGTGCCAGCAGTCCTGGGCTATCCCAGAATTCACCCCTCCACTTT. Residues: CASSPGLSQNSPLHF.

The chain carries TRBV3-1 and TRBJ1-1; D is undetermined. Looked up from germline, CDR1 is LGHDT and CDR2 is YNNKEL (reference sequence). Trimming took 6 bases from V and 0 from J, leaving 8 bases between them. The CDR3 has 13 residues. The CDR3, as DNA: TGTGCCAGCAGGGTCTCGATGAACACTGAAGCTTTCTTT. It translates to CASRVSMNTEAFF.

The chain couples TRBV19 to TRBJ1-1, with a possible D match to TRBD1 (6 bases). CDR3 length: 15 residues. Germline values: CDR1 LNHDA, CDR2 SQIVND (reference sequence). Trimming pared 6 bases from V and 5 bases from J, leaving 19 bases between. The chain's CDR3 is CASSSRRGVETEAFF. CDR3 nucleotide sequence: TGTGCCAGTAGCTCTAGAAGGGGGGTCGAGACTGAAGCTTTCTTT.

This clonotype was seen only a few times. The rearrangement links TRBV2 to TRBJ2-2, with TRBD1 identical over 7 bases. The CDR3 has 15 residues. Germline V gene sequence: CDR1 SNHLY, CDR2 FYNNEI. Unmatched junction bases numbered 11, after V lost 6 bases and J lost 7 bases. This CDR3 is CASSRGQERNGELFF. CDR3 bases: TGTGCCAGCAGCCGAGGACAGGAACGAAACGGGGAGCTGTTTTTT. Combining the CDR3 with reference TRBV2 and TRBJ2-2 gives the whole variable domain EPEVTQTPSHQVTQMGQEVILRCVPISNHLYFYWYRQILGQKVEFLVSFYNNEISEKSEIFDDQFSVERPDGSNFTLKIRSTKLEDSAMYFCASSRGQERNGELFFGEGSRLTVL.

The CDR3 is CATSDLGRGTDTQYF. The CDR3 nucleotides are TGTGCCACCAGTGATTTGGGCAGGGGGACAGATACGCAGTATTTT. The chain carries TRBV24-1 and TRBJ2-3, with 7 bases identical to TRBD1. The CDR3 runs to 15 residues. V was clipped by 0 bases and J by 3 bases; unmatched bases: 2. CDR1 and CDR2 (germline): KGHDR, SFDVKD.

This clonotype showed up just a few times. J is TRBJ2-5 and V is TRBV7-9; 7 bases are shared with TRBD1. Losses at the gene ends were 4 bases for V and 5 bases for J; bases not matched to a gene: 7. CDR3 length equals 14 residues. Per the germline V gene, CDR1 is SEHNR and CDR2 is FQNEAQ (reference sequence). DNA of the CDR3: TGTGCCAGCAGCTCGACAGGGAATGGGGAGACCCAGTACTTC. As protein: CASSSTGNGETQYF. The full variable domain, in which reference TRBV7-9 and TRBJ2-5 provide the parts outside the CDR3, is DTGVSQNPRHKITKRGQNVTFRCDPISEHNRLYWYRQTLGQGPEFLTYFQNEAQLEKSRLLSDRFSAERPKGSFSTLEIQRTEQGDSAMYLCASSSTGNGETQYFGPGTRLLVL.

The sample holds many counts of this clonotype. This chain joins TRBV4-2 and TRBJ2-2; tentative D call: TRBD2 (5 bases). Germline V gene data show CDR1 as LGHNA and CDR2 as YNFKEQ. The CDR3 length is 14 residues. V was shortened by 4 bases and J by 3 bases, with 9 bases between the two germline ends. The CDR3 loop reads CASSRGSYTGELFF. In DNA, the CDR3 is TGTGCCAGCAGCCGAGGGTCCTACACCGGGGAGCTGTTTTTT.

The J gene is TRBJ1-2, the V gene TRBV14, with no clear D. The V end was cut by 6 bases, the J end by 7 bases, with 33 bases between. The CDR3 covers 19 residues. The V gene's germline CDR1 is SGHDN and CDR2 FVKESK. The CDR3 loop reads CASSARPSRRGLAESGYTF. The DNA for the CDR3 is TGTGCCAGCAGTGCCCGGCCTTCACGCCGAGGACTGGCGGAGAGTGGCTACACCTTC.

This clonotype was seen a few times. In DNA, the CDR3 is TGCGCCAGCAGCCAAGATGGGTGGGACAGGTTCTCCTACAATGAGCAGTTCTTC. Translating gives CASSQDGWDRFSYNEQFF. The chain has TRBV4-3 and TRBJ2-1, with 8 nucleotides matching TRBD1. V lost 0 bases and J lost 0; bases outside the gene matches: 7. Germline loops: CDR1 LGHNA, CDR2 YSLEER. This CDR3 is built from 18 residues.

The table lists this clonotype with a few counts. V usage is TRBV6-6 and J usage is TRBJ2-3, with 7 positions matching TRBD2. Trimming cost V 6 bases and J 0 bases; bases outside gene matches: 6. Germline CDR1 MNHNY, CDR2 SVGAGI (reference sequence). The CDR3 covers 15 residues. In DNA, the CDR3 is TGTGCCAGCAGACGACCTAGCGGCAGCACAGATACGCAGTATTTT. It codes for CASRRPSGSTDTQYF.